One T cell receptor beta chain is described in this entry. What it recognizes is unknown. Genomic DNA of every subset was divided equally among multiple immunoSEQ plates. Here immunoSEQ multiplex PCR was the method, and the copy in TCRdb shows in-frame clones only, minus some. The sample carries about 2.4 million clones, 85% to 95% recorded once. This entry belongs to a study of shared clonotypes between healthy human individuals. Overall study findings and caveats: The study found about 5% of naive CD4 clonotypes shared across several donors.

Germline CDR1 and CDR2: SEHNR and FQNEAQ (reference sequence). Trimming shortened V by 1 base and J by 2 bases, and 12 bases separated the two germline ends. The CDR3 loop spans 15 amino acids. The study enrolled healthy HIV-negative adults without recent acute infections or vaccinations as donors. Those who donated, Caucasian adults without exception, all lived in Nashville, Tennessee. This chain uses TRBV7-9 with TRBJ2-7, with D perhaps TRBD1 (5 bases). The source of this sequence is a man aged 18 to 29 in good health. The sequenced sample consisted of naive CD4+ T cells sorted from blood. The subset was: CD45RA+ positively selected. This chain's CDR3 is CASSLEQEPTYEQYF. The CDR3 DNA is TGTGCCAGCAGCTTAGAACAGGAGCCTACCTACGAGCAGTACTTC. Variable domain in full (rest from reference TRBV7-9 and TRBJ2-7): DTGVSQNPRHKITKRGQNVTFRCDPISEHNRLYWYRQTLGQGPEFLTYFQNEAQLEKSRLLSDRFSAERPKGSFSTLEIQRTEQGDSAMYLCASSLEQEPTYEQYFGPGTRLTVT.